The rows below give T cell receptor beta chains drawn from one sample of a study of T cells expressing NK-cell markers. TCRdb reanalyzed the 5' RACE reads and collapses them to one entry per CDR3 protein, without DNA. The table gives about 460,000 distinct CDR3 sequences; the top ten clones make up around 1.4% of it. The material sequenced was blood T cells: a sorted CD56 or NKG2C T cell subset, CD4+ or CD8+ T cells, or bulk PBMC T cells (not recorded which). Every receptor here comes from a woman aged 50 to 60 in good health. The CDR3 runs from the conserved cysteine through the conserved F or W.

j_gene: TRBJ2-3; v_gene: TRBV5-6; CDR3aa: CASSVTSGSQYF
j_gene: TRBJ2-3; v_gene: TRBV12-3/TRBV12-4; CDR3aa: CASSPTPLGTDTQYF
j_gene: TRBJ2-3; v_gene: TRBV2; CDR3aa: CASVPTDTQYF
j_gene: TRBJ2-3; v_gene: TRBV9; CDR3aa: CASSVGAGGADTQYF
j_gene: TRBJ1-3; v_gene: TRBV20-1; CDR3aa: CSASSGNSGNTIYF
j_gene: TRBJ2-1; v_gene: TRBV6-5; CDR3aa: CASRGTSGRGNEQFF
j_gene: TRBJ2-1; v_gene: TRBV29-1; CDR3aa: CSASGQGRANEQFF
j_gene: TRBJ2-1; v_gene: TRBV24-1; CDR3aa: CATSDLEAGPYNEQFF
j_gene: TRBJ2-4; v_gene: TRBV3-1; CDR3aa: CASSQAVLAKNIQYF
j_gene: TRBJ1-1; v_gene: TRBV5-8; CDR3aa: CASSLTLRQGGEAFF
j_gene: TRBJ2-6; v_gene: TRBV2; CDR3aa: CASSDRRGSGANVLTF
j_gene: TRBJ2-3; v_gene: TRBV12-3/TRBV12-4; CDR3aa: CATSFGDTQYF
j_gene: TRBJ2-3; v_gene: TRBV24-1; CDR3aa: CATSDALTGHTDTQYF
j_gene: TRBJ2-1; v_gene: TRBV9; CDR3aa: CASSGAVISDEQFF
j_gene: TRBJ2-2; v_gene: TRBV6-1; CDR3aa: CASSAPSTSSAGELFF
j_gene: TRBJ1-1; v_gene: TRBV6-4; CDR3aa: CASSLNSGGRGRWTEAFF
j_gene: TRBJ2-5; v_gene: TRBV11-3; CDR3aa: CASSLARVAETQYF
j_gene: TRBJ2-3; v_gene: TRBV11-2; CDR3aa: CASSPGVLGTDTQYF
j_gene: TRBJ1-4; v_gene: TRBV25-1; CDR3aa: CASSESQGLGVGEKLFF
j_gene: TRBJ2-1; v_gene: TRBV4-1; CDR3aa: CASSPGPGGVKQFF
j_gene: TRBJ2-3; v_gene: TRBV11-2; CDR3aa: CASSRSPVAYRTDTQYF
j_gene: TRBJ2-5; v_gene: TRBV28; CDR3aa: CASRSLDAFQETQYF
j_gene: TRBJ2-7; v_gene: TRBV7-2; CDR3aa: CASSRRTGSSSYEQYF
j_gene: TRBJ2-7; v_gene: TRBV6-2/TRBV6-3; CDR3aa: CASSLASGNEQYF
j_gene: TRBJ1-1; v_gene: TRBV30; CDR3aa: CAWINSQNTEAFF
j_gene: TRBJ2-1; v_gene: TRBV9; CDR3aa: CASSSRTHYNEQFF
j_gene: TRBJ1-4; v_gene: TRBV18; CDR3aa: CASSVTDGRNEKLFF
j_gene: TRBJ1-1; v_gene: TRBV27; CDR3aa: CASSPRERGNTEAFF
j_gene: TRBJ1-2; v_gene: TRBV12-3/TRBV12-4; CDR3aa: CASSLVVRQGGSYGYTF
j_gene: TRBJ1-1; v_gene: TRBV20-1; CDR3aa: CSPREAGTEAFF
j_gene: TRBJ1-1; v_gene: TRBV10-3; CDR3aa: CAISESRTNTEAFF
j_gene: TRBJ1-1; v_gene: TRBV10-3; CDR3aa: CAISRGPEAFF
j_gene: TRBJ2-5; v_gene: TRBV2; CDR3aa: CASSEQLAGGDHGTQYF
j_gene: TRBJ2-5; v_gene: TRBV24-1; CDR3aa: CATSRAGEGETQYF
j_gene: TRBJ2-1; v_gene: TRBV5-1; CDR3aa: CASNGQPPGSSYNEQFF
j_gene: TRBJ2-5; v_gene: TRBV5-1; CDR3aa: CASSLAGLAGRTQYF